This T cell receptor beta chain appears in the sequencing data of a study of cytomegalovirus exposure and HLA in healthy donors. It was with 60 Vbeta and 13 Jbeta primers that the PCR ran. Produced via immunoSEQ multiplex PCR; TCRdb's table is partial and in-frame only. In the table there are roughly 84,000 clones, approximately 80% of which are singletons. Looked up from germline, CDR1 is LNHDA and CDR2 is SQIVND (reference sequence). V shed 7 bases and J shed 3 bases, with 10 bases lying between them. This CDR3 comprises 13 residues. The rearrangement joins TRBV19 to TRBJ1-5, with D maybe TRBD1 (6 bases). This sequence was found in a man aged 45-65 years in good health and CMV-seronegative. The sample was PBMCs. The CDR3 here is CASNGQYNQPQHF. The CDR3 nucleotides read TGTGCCAGTAACGGACAGTACAATCAGCCCCAGCATTTT.